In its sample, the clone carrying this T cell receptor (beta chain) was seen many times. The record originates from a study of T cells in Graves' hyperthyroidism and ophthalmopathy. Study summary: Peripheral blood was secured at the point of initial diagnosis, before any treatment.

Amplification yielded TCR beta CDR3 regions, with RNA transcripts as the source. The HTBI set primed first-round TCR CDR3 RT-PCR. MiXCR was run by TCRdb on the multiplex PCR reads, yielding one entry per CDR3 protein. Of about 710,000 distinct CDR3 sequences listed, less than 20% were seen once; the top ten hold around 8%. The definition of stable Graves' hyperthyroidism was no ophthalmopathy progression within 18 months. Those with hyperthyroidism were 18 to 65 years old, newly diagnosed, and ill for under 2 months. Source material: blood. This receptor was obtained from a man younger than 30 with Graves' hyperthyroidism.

The chain's CDR3 is CASSSSHGGGSYNEQFF. The CDR3 nucleotides are TGTGCCAGCAGTTCCTCTCATGGGGGAGGATCCTACAATGAGCAGTTCTTC. The chain employs TRBV28 and TRBJ2-1, with a possible D match to TRBD2 (6 bases). The CDR3 contains 17 residues. The germline CDR1 and CDR2 sequences are MDHEN and SYDVKM. Trimming pared 4 bases from V and 1 base from J, leaving 17 bases between.